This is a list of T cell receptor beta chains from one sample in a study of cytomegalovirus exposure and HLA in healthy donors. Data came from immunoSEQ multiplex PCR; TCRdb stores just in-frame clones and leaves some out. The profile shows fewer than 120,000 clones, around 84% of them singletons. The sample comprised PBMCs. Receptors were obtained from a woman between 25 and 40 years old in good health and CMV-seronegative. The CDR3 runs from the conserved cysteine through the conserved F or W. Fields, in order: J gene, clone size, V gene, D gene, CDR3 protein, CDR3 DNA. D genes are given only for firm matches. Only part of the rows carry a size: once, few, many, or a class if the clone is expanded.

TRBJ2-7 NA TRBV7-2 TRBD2 CASSSTSGWTYEQYF TGTGCCAGCAGCTCGACTAGCGGGTGGACCTACGAGCAGTACTTC
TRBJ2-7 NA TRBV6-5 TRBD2 CASRRTGGEYEQYF TGTGCCAGCAGGAGGACCGGGGGGGAATACGAGCAGTACTTC
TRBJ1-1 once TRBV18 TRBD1 CASSFGQGANTEAFF TGTGCCAGCTCATTTGGACAGGGAGCGAACACTGAAGCTTTCTTT
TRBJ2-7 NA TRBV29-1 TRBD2 CSVEGREGARYEQYF TGCAGCGTTGAAGGTCGGGAGGGCGCGAGGTACGAGCAGTACTTC
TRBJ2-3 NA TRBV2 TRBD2 CAISRGVRNTDTQYF TGTGCCATCTCCCGGGGGGTCCGGAACACAGATACGCAGTATTTT
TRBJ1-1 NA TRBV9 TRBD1 CASSGGQGMNTEAFF TGTGCCAGCAGCGGGGGACAGGGGATGAACACTGAAGCTTTCTTT
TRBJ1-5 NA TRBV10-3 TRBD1 CAISGTADNQPQHF TGTGCCATCTCCGGGACAGCTGACAATCAGCCCCAGCATTTT
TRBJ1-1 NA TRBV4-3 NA CASSPATLITGNLNTEAFF TGCGCCAGCAGCCCAGCTACCTTAATCACAGGGAACTTGAACACTGAAGCTTTCTTT
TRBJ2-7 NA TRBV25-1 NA CASSARNLYEQYF TGTGCCAGCAGCGCCAGGAACCTCTACGAGCAGTACTTC
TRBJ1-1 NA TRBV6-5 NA CASSYHPSQLNTEAFF TGTGCCAGCAGTTACCATCCGAGTCAATTGAACACTGAAGCTTTCTTT
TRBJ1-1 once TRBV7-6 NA CASSLQQALNTEAFF TGTGCCAGCAGCTTACAACAGGCCTTGAACACTGAAGCTTTCTTT
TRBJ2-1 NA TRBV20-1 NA CSATRGGEQFF TGCAGTGCTACAAGGGGTGGTGAGCAGTTCTTC
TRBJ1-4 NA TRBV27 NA CASSFRGASEKLFF TGTGCCAGCAGTTTTCGGGGGGCAAGTGAAAAACTGTTTTTT
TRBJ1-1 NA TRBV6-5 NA CASSYGANTDEAFF TGTGCCAGCAGTTACGGGGCAAACACGGATGAAGCTTTCTTT
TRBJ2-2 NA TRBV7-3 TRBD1 CASSSRQGANTGELFF TGTGCCAGCAGCTCCCGACAGGGCGCGAACACCGGGGAGCTGTTTTTT
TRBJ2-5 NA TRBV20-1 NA CSVAYEETQYF TGCAGTGTCGCGTACGAAGAGACCCAGTACTTC
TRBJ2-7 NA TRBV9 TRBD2 CASSVGLAGLYEQYF TGTGCCAGCAGCGTAGGGCTAGCGGGGCTCTACGAGCAGTACTTC
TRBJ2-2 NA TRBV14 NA CASSTKRTTGELFF TGTGCCAGCAGCACTAAGCGAACGACCGGGGAGCTGTTTTTT
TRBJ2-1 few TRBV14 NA CASSHPGVGVGQFF TGTGCCAGCAGCCACCCGGGGGTGGGGGTTGGGCAGTTCTTC
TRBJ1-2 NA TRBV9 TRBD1 CASSDGTATNYGYTF TGTGCCAGCAGCGATGGGACAGCGACTAACTATGGCTACACCTTC
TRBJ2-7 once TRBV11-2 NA CASSLGGSFSYEQYF TGTGCCAGCAGCTTGGGGGGTTCTTTCTCCTACGAGCAGTACTTC
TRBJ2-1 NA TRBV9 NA CASSLQGSYNEQFF TGTGCCAGCAGCCTACAGGGCTCCTACAATGAGCAGTTCTTC
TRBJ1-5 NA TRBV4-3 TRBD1 CASSQESEPGGRDQPQHF TGCGCCAGCAGCCAAGAGTCCGAACCAGGGGGCCGGGACCAGCCCCAGCATTTT
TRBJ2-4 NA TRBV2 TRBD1 CASRADRGQRDIQYF TGTGCCAGCAGGGCAGACAGGGGGCAAAGGGACATTCAGTACTTC
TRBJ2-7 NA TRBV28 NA CASSFAGSYEQYF TGTGCCAGCAGTTTTGCGGGATCCTACGAGCAGTACTTC
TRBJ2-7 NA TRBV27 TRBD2 CASSLRGGSSYEQYF TGTGCCAGCAGTTTACGGGGGGGAAGCTCCTACGAGCAGTACTTC
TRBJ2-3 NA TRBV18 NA CASSLHRSTDTQYF TGTGCCAGCTCGCTTCATAGATCCACAGATACGCAGTATTTT
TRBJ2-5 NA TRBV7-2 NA CATTPGWGVQETQYF TGTGCCACCACCCCGGGGTGGGGGGTCCAAGAGACCCAGTACTTC
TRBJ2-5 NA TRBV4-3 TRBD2 CASSRILAEEETQYF TGCGCCAGCAGCCGCATACTAGCGGAGGAAGAGACCCAGTACTTC
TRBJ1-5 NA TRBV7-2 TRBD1 CASTVTGQGGQPQHF TGTGCCAGCACCGTGACAGGGCAGGGTGGTCAGCCCCAGCATTTT
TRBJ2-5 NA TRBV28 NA CASSPGETQYF TGTGCCAGCAGTCCCGGGGAGACCCAGTACTTC
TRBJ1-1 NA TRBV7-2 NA CASSLKPDTEAFF TGTGCCAGCAGCTTAAAGCCTGACACTGAAGCTTTCTTT
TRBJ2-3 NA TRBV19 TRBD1 CATSDRGLGDTQYF TGTGCCACCTCGGACAGGGGGCTGGGAGATACGCAGTATTTT
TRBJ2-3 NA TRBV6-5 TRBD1 CASSYGQGIRTQYF TGTGCCAGCAGTTACGGACAGGGGATAAGGACGCAGTATTTT
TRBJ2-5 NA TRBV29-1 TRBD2 CSVEIRLAGGRLAETQYF TGCAGCGTTGAAATTAGGCTAGCGGGGGGGAGGTTAGCAGAGACCCAGTACTTC
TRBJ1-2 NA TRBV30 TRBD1 CAWREGTATVYGYTF TGTGCCTGGAGGGAAGGGACAGCAACGGTCTATGGCTACACCTTC
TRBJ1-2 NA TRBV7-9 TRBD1 CASSPDRATPKGGYTF TGTGCCAGCAGCCCGGACAGGGCAACCCCTAAGGGTGGCTACACCTTC
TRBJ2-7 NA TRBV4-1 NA CASSQDDLQGDEQYF TGCGCCAGCAGCCAAGATGATCTGCAGGGCGACGAGCAGTACTTC
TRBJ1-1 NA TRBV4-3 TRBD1 CASSQDPGGGGWQTEAFF TGCGCCAGCAGCCAAGACCCAGGGGGCGGGGGTTGGCAAACTGAAGCTTTCTTT
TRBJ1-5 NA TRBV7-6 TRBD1 CASSPLGQGAYSNQPQHF TGTGCCAGCAGCCCCTTAGGGCAGGGGGCATATAGCAATCAGCCCCAGCATTTT
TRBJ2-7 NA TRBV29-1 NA CSVEAAGRTVQYF TGCAGCGTTGAAGCGGCGGGGCGGACTGTGCAGTACTTC